The 2 T cell receptor beta chains below were found in one sample sequenced in a study of cytomegalovirus exposure and HLA in healthy donors. The primer mix had 60 Vbeta and 13 Jbeta primers. Only in-frame clones appear in the TCRdb table, and some are missing; sequencing was by immunoSEQ multiplex PCR. The table records about 110,000 clones, roughly 76% of them present only once. Sample: PBMCs. The receptors derive from a woman aged 45 to 65 in good health and CMV-seropositive.

The chain uses TRBV18 and TRBJ1-5, with a possible D match to TRBD1 (5 bases). Per the germline V gene, CDR1 is KGHSH and CDR2 is LQKENI. The CDR3 is 15 residues long. Deletions cut 3 bases from V and 7 bases from J, with 16 bases between. The CDR3 sequence is CASSPNQGSEQPQHF. For the CDR3, the DNA is TGTGCCAGCTCACCGAATCAGGGTTCTGAACAGCCCCAGCATTTT.

V gene TRBV5-1 combines with J gene TRBJ2-1, with a weak D call TRBD1 (6 bases). The germline gives CDR1 SGHRS, CDR2 YFSETQ. The CDR3 sequence is 15 residues long. V lost 0 bases, J lost 3 bases, and 10 bases lay in between. The CDR3 sequence: CASSLEGGFYNEQFF. CDR3 sequence (DNA): TGCGCCAGCAGCTTGGAAGGGGGTTTCTACAATGAGCAGTTCTTC.